This is a list of T cell receptor beta chains from one sample in a study of Ad26.COV2.S vaccination and SARS-CoV-2 variants. Repertoires were generated with immunoSEQ multiplex PCR, while TCRdb's copy carries only in-frame clones and drops some. The repertoire holds about 350,000 clones, with roughly 81% as singletons. The material was peripheral blood, obtained in a trial of Ad26.COV2.S vaccine versus placebo. The receptors originated from a person aged 18-60 years who received the Ad26.COV2.S COVID-19 vaccine or a placebo. Each CDR3 is given with its conserved first and last residue. Fields, in order: V gene, CDR3 length, J gene, clone size, CDR3 protein. Where a row states a size, it is once, few, many or the class of an expanded clone; other rows omit it.

>TRBV29-1|11|TRBJ1-2|-
CSALTGIGYTF
>TRBV11-2|17|TRBJ1-5|few
CASSPGTGRRSNQPQHF
>TRBV18|17|TRBJ1-1|many
CASSPPRGQVGKTEAFF
>TRBV14|11|TRBJ2-7|-
CASSHGNEQYF
>TRBV3-1/TRBV3-2|15|TRBJ1-4|-
CASSPRDRTNEKLFF
>TRBV27|21|TRBJ2-2|once
CASSLVPPGQGRVGNTGELFF
>TRBV5-4|16|TRBJ2-7|-
CASSPGGLAQSYEQYF
>TRBV29-1|13|TRBJ1-1|once
CSVEAEVNTEAFF
>TRBV10-2|15|TRBJ2-1|-
CASSELAGGGDEQFF
>TRBV5-4|12|TRBJ2-5|once
CASSLRRETQYF
>TRBV15|15|TRBJ2-1|-
CATSRVREGPNEQFF
>TRBV9|15|TRBJ1-1|-
CASSVEGRGPPEAFF